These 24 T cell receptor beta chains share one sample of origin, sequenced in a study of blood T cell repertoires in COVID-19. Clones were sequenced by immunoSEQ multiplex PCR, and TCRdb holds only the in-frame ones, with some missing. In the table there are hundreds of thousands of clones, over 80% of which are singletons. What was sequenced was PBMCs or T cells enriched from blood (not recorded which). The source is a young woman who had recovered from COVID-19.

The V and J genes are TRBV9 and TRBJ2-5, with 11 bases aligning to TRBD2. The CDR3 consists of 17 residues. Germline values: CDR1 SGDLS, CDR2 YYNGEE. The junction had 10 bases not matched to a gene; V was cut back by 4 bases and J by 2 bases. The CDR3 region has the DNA TGTGCCAGCAGCCCCCAGGGTAGCGGGGGGGGTCAAGAGACCCAGTACTTC. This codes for CASSPQGSGGGQETQYF.

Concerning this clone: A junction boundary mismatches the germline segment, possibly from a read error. CDR3 sequence (DNA): TGTGCCAGCAGTTTATCGGGCCAGAATAATCTGCCCCAGCATTTT. Encoded protein: CASSLSGQNNLPQHF. The V call is TRBV27, the J call TRBJ1-5, with D uncertain. Germline CDR1 MNHEY, CDR2 SMNVEV (reference sequence). CDR3 length: 15 amino acids.

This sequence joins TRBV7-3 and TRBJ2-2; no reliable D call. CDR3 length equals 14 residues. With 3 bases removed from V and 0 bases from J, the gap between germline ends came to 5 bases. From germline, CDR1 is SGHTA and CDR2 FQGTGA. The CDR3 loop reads CASSFEANTGELFF. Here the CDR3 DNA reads TGTGCCAGCAGCTTTGAGGCGAACACCGGGGAGCTGTTTTTT.

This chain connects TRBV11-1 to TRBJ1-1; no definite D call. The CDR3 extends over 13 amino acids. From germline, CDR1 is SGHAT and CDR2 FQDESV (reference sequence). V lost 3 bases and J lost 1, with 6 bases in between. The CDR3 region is CASSFSSNTEAFF. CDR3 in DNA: TGTGCCAGCAGCTTCTCTTCGAACACTGAAGCTTTCTTT. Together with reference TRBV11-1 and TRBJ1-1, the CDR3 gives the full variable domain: EAEVAQSPRYKITEKSQAVAFWCDPISGHATLYWYRQILGQGPELLVQFQDESVVDDSQLPKDRFSAERLKGVDSTLKIQPAELGDSAMYLCASSFSSNTEAFFGQGTRLTVV.

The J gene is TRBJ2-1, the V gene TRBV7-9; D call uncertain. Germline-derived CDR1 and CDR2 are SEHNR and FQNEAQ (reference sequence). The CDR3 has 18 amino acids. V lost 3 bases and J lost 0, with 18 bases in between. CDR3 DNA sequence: TGTGCCAGCAGCTTGAGCGCCTTAGTTAGGTACTCCTACAATGAGCAGTTCTTC. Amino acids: CASSLSALVRYSYNEQFF.

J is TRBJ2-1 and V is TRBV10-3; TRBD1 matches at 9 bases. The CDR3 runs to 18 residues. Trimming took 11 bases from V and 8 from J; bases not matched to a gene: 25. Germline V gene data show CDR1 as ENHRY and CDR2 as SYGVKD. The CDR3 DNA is TGTGCCTCGAACGACCGGGACAGGGTAAATGGTACGAACGATGAGCAGTTCTTC. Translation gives CASNDRDRVNGTNDEQFF.

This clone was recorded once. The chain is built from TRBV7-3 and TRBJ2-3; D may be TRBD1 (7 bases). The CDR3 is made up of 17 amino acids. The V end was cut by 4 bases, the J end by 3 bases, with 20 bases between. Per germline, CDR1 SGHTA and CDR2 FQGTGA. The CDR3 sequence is CASSSQGGRGQTDTQYF. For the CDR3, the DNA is TGTGCCAGCAGCTCCCAGGGGGGTCGGGGCCAAACAGATACGCAGTATTTT.

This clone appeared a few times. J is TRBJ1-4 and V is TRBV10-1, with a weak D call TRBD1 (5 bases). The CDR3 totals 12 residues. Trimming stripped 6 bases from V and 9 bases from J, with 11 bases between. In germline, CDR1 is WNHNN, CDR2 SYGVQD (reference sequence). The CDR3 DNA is TGCGCCAGCAGGGACGGGGGGAAAAAACTGTTTTTT. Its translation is CASRDGGKKLFF.

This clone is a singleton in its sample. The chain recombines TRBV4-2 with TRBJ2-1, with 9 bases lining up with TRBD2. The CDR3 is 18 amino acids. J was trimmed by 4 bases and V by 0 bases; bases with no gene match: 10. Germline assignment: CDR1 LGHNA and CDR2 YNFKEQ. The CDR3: CASSQDRGTSRIYNEQFF. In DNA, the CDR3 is TGTGCCAGCAGCCAAGATCGGGGGACTAGCAGGATTTACAATGAGCAGTTCTTC.

The CDR3 is CSASQFGRLNYNEQFF. The CDR3 DNA follows: TGCAGTGCTAGTCAGTTTGGCAGGCTAAACTACAATGAGCAGTTCTTC. V and J are TRBV20-1 and TRBJ2-1; D is uncertain. Germline values: CDR1 DFQATT, CDR2 SNEGSKA (reference sequence). This CDR3 spans 16 amino acids. Trimming removed 3 bases at V and 3 bases at J, with 18 bases between.

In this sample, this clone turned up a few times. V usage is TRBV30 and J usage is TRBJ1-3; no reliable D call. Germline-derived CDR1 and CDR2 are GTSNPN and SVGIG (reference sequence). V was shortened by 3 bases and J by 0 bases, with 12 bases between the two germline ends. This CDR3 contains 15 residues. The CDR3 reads CAWRNLRSSGNTIYF. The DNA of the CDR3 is TGTGCCTGGAGAAATTTGCGTAGCTCTGGAAACACCATATATTTT.

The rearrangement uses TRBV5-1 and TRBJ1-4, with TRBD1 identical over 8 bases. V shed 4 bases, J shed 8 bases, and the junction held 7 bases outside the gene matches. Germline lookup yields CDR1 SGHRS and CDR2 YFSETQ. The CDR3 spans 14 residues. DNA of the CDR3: TGCGCCAGCAGCCAAGGACAGGGTGGAGAAAAACTGTTTTTT. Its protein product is CASSQGQGGEKLFF.

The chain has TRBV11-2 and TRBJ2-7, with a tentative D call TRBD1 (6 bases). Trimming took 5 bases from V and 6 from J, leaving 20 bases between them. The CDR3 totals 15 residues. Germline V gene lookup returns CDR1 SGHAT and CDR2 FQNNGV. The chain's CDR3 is CASSNTGTRLGEQYF. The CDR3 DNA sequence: TGTGCCAGCAGCAATACCGGGACACGCCTTGGCGAGCAGTACTTC.

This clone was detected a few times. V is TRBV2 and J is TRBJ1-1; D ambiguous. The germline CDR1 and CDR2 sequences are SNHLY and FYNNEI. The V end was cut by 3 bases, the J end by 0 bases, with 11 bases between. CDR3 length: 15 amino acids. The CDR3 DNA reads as TGTGCCAGCAGTGACAGTGTCGCAATGAACACTGAAGCTTTCTTT. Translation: CASSDSVAMNTEAFF.

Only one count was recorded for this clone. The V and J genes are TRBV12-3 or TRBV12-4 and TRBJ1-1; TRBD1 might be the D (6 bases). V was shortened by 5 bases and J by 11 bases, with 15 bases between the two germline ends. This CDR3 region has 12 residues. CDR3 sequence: CASSSRQAEAFF. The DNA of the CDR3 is TGTGCCAGCAGTAGCCGACAGGCCGAGGCTTTCTTT.

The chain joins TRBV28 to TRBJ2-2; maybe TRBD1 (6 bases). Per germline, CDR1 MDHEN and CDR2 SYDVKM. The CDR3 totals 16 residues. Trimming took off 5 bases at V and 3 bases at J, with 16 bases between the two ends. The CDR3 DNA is TGTGCCAGCAGTACCAAACAGGGAGAGGACACCGGGGAGCTGTTTTTT. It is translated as CASSTKQGEDTGELFF.

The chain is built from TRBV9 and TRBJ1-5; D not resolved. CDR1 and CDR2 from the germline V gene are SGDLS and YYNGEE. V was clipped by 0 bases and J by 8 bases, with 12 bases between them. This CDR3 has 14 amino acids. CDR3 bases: TGTGCCAGCAGCGTAGGGGCCCAGCTGGAGCCCCAGCATTTT. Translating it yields CASSVGAQLEPQHF.

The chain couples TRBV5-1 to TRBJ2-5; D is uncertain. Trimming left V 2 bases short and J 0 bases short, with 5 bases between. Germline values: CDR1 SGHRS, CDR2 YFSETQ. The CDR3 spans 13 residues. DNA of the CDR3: TGCGCCAGCAGCTTCGAGTACCAAGAGACCCAGTACTTC. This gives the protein CASSFEYQETQYF. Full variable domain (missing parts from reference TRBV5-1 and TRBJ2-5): KAGVTQTPRYLIKTRGQQVTLSCSPISGHRSVSWYQQTPGQGLQFLFEYFSETQRNKGNFPGRFSGRQFSNSRSEMNVSTLELGDSALYLCASSFEYQETQYFGPGTRLLVL.

The CDR3 DNA follows: TGTGCCAGCAGAAAGGGACAGGGAATCGCGGGCTACACCTTC. It specifies CASRKGQGIAGYTF. The chain has TRBV27 and TRBJ1-2, with 9 bases aligning to TRBD1. Germline V CDR1 and CDR2: MNHEY, SMNVEV (reference sequence). With V trimmed by 6 bases and J by 8 bases, 10 bases remained unmatched. This CDR3 has 14 residues.

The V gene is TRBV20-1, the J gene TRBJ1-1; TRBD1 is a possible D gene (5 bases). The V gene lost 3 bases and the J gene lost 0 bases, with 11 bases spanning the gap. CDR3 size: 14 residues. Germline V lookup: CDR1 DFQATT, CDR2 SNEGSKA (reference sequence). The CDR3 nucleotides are TGCAGTGCTAGTTCGCGGGGACTGAACACTGAAGCTTTCTTT. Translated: CSASSRGLNTEAFF.

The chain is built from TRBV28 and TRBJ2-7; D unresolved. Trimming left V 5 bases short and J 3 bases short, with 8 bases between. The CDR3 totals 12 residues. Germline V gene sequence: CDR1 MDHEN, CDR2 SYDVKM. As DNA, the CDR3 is TGTGCCAGCAGTCAAGCCCGCTACGAGCAGTACTTC. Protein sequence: CASSQARYEQYF.

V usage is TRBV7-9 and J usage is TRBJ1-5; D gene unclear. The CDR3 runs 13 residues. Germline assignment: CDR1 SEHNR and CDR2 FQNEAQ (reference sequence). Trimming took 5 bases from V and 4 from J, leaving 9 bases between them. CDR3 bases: TGTGCCAGCAGCGAATACGGTAATCAGCCCCAGCATTTT. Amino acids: CASSEYGNQPQHF.

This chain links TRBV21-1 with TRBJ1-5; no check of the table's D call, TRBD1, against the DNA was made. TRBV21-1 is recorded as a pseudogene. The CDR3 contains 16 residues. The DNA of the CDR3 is TGTGCCAGCAGCAAAGGACAGGGAGATAGCAATCAGCCCCAGCATTTT. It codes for CASSKGQGDSNQPQHF.

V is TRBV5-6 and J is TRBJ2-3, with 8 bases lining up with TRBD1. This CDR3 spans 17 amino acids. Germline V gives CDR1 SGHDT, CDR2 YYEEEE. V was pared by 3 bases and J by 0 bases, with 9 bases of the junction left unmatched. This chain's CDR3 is CASSSAGTGPSTDTQYF. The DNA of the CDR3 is TGTGCCAGCAGCTCCGCTGGGACAGGACCGAGCACAGATACGCAGTATTTT.